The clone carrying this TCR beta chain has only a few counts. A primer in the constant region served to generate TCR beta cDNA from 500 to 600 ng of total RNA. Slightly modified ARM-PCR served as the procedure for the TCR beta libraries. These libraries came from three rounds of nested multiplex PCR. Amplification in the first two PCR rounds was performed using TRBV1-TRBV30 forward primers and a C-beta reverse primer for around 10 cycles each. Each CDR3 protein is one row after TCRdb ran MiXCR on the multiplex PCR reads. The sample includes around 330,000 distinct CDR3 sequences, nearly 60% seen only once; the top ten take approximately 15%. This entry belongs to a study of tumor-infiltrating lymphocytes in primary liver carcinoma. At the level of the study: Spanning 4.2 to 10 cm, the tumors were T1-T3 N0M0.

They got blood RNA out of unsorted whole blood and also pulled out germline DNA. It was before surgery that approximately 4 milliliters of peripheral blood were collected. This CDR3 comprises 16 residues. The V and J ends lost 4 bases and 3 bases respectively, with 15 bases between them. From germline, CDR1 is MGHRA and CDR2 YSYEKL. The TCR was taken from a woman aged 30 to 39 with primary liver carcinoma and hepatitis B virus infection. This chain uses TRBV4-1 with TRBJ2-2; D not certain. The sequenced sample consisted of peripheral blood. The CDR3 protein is CASSPPISLDTGELFF. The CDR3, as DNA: TGCGCCAGCAGCCCTCCCATTTCGCTCGACACCGGGGAGCTGTTTTTT.